Each of the 18 T cell receptor beta chains below was sequenced from the same sample in a study of blood T cells in healthy people across ages. PCR was performed a second time for about 7 to 11 cycles using a sample-barcoded 5' primer and a J-beta primer mix. TCRdb reprocessed the 5' RACE reads with MiXCR, giving one entry per CDR3 protein. The table has 1,800,000 or so distinct CDR3 sequences, about two fifths seen once. Sequencing input: blood. The receptors originated from a human donor in good health.

The chain carries TRBV4-1 and TRBJ1-2, with 10 bases matching TRBD1. The V and J ends lost 3 bases and 4 bases, in that order; junction bases with no gene match: 5. This CDR3 contains 15 residues. Germline V gives CDR1 MGHRA, CDR2 YSYEKL. This CDR3 reads CASSHPTGGRYGYTF. The CDR3 nucleotides read TGCGCCAGCAGCCACCCGACAGGGGGCCGCTATGGCTACACCTTC.

The chain uses TRBV7-9 and TRBJ1-1; possibly TRBD1 for D (6 bases). The CDR3 has 13 residues. CDR1 and CDR2 (germline): SEHNR, FQNEAQ (reference sequence). Trimming took off 4 bases at V and 8 bases at J, with 14 bases between the two ends. The CDR3 reads CASSSSWGGEAFF. Written as DNA, the CDR3 is TGTGCCAGCAGCTCCTCTTGGGGGGGCGAAGCTTTCTTT.

This clonotype has just a few counts. This chain uses TRBV6-6 with TRBJ1-6; D is possibly TRBD1 (6 bases). V dropped 2 bases and J dropped 5 bases, with 13 bases sitting between them. The germline V gene has CDR1 MNHNY and CDR2 SVGAGI (reference sequence). The CDR3 has 16 residues. The CDR3 nucleotides read TGTGCCAGCAGTTACCGGCAGGGGATTAATAATTCACCCCTCCACTTT. It encodes CASSYRQGINNSPLHF.

The chain combines TRBV6-5 with TRBJ2-1; D possibly corresponds to TRBD1 (6 bases). Germline V gene lookup returns CDR1 MNHEY and CDR2 SVGAGI. The CDR3 loop spans 18 amino acids. V lost 4 bases, J lost 4 bases, and 23 bases lay in between. The CDR3 DNA reads as TGTGCCAGCAGTTCCTACAGGGAGAGTCCGGGGAGTTACAATGAGCAGTTCTTC. It translates to CASSSYRESPGSYNEQFF.

This clonotype was seen a single time. This sequence joins TRBV5-1 and TRBJ2-1; possibly TRBD1 for D (6 bases). The germline V and J ends were trimmed by 0 bases and 10 bases, with 14 bases remaining between them. Germline V lookup: CDR1 SGHRS, CDR2 YFSETQ. This CDR3 spans 14 amino acids. The DNA of the CDR3 is TGCGCCAGCAGCTTGGGTCAGGGGAGATTCGAGCAGTTCTTC. It codes for CASSLGQGRFEQFF.

This clonotype was found a few times. V gene TRBV12-5 combines with J gene TRBJ2-1; perhaps D is TRBD1 or TRBD2 (5 bases each). Germline V lookup: CDR1 LGHNT, CDR2 FRNRAP. The V gene lost 3 bases and the J gene lost 5 bases, with 11 bases spanning the gap. This CDR3 is built from 14 residues. Here the CDR3 reads CASGLGTEHNEQFF. The CDR3 DNA follows: TGTGCTAGTGGTTTAGGGACGGAACACAATGAGCAGTTCTTC.

The CDR3 sequence: CSVGRTVNTEAFF. DNA of the CDR3: TGCAGCGTTGGGCGGACCGTGAACACTGAAGCTTTCTTT. The genes are TRBV29-1 and TRBJ1-1; the D is unclear. Germline values: CDR1 SQVTM, CDR2 ANQGSEA. The CDR3 runs to 13 residues. V was trimmed by 4 bases and J by 0 bases, leaving 9 bases between them.

The table lists this clonotype with many counts. The chain links TRBV29-1 to TRBJ1-2, with TRBD1 identical over 9 bases. The CDR3 totals 13 residues. V gave up 3 bases and J gave up 6 bases; unmatched junction bases: 5. Germline V gives CDR1 SQVTM, CDR2 ANQGSEA. CDR3 residues: CSVETGGRDGYTF. In DNA, the CDR3 is TGCAGCGTTGAGACAGGGGGTAGAGATGGCTACACCTTC.

The genes are TRBV9 and TRBJ1-1; D perhaps matches TRBD1 (6 bases). V shed 5 bases and J shed 7 bases, with 12 bases lying between them. This CDR3 has 12 amino acids. The germline gives CDR1 SGDLS, CDR2 YYNGEE. The CDR3 region is CASSQGGDEAFF. The CDR3 DNA reads TGTGCCAGCAGTCAAGGGGGTGATGAAGCTTTCTTT.

This clonotype was seen a handful of times. The CDR3 here is CASSPEGFVAPYEQYF. The CDR3 DNA follows: TGTGCCAGCAGCCCCGAGGGTTTTGTAGCCCCCTACGAGCAGTACTTC. J is TRBJ2-7 and V is TRBV5-5, with D possibly being TRBD2 (5 bases). CDR1 is SGHKS and CDR2 is YYEKEE in the germline V gene (reference sequence). The CDR3 is made up of 16 amino acids. Between the trimmed V and J ends, which lost 4 bases and 2 bases, there was a span of 19 bases.

This sequence joins TRBV5-1 and TRBJ1-2, with a weak D call TRBD1 (5 bases). Germline loops: CDR1 SGHRS, CDR2 YFSETQ. Trimming stripped 3 bases from V and 6 bases from J, with 21 bases between. This CDR3 comprises 16 residues. CDR3 loop: CASSWGYGTVQDGYTF. The CDR3 bases are TGCGCCAGCAGCTGGGGGTACGGTACTGTTCAGGATGGCTACACCTTC.

A few counts support this clonotype. The chain recombines TRBV7-2 with TRBJ1-5; D unresolved. Germline values: CDR1 SGHTA, CDR2 FQGNSA. The CDR3 spans 14 residues. V lost 0 bases to trimming and J lost 6 bases, with 9 bases between them. The CDR3 loop is CASSLADRFQPQHF. The CDR3 DNA sequence: TGTGCCAGCAGCTTAGCCGATAGATTTCAGCCCCAGCATTTT.

The chain has TRBV12-3 or TRBV12-4 and TRBJ1-5; TRBD1 might be the D (5 bases). Trimming cost V 5 bases and J 6 bases, with 17 bases left between them. This CDR3 spans 15 amino acids. The chain's CDR3 is CASSKGTPGGQPQHF. CDR3 coding DNA: TGTGCCAGCAGTAAAGGGACTCCAGGCGGTCAGCCCCAGCATTTT.

This chain connects TRBV12-3 or TRBV12-4 to TRBJ2-5, with D possibly TRBD2 on 5 matching bases. The length of the CDR3 is 15 residues. The V gene lost 5 bases and the J gene lost 2 bases, with 15 bases spanning the gap. CDR3 sequence reads: CASSPQFGGQETQYF. Here the CDR3 DNA reads TGTGCCAGCAGTCCCCAATTCGGAGGTCAAGAGACCCAGTACTTC.

The rearrangement uses TRBV6-5 and TRBJ2-7, with D perhaps assigned TRBD1 or TRBD2 (5 bases each). Germline-derived CDR1 and CDR2 are MNHEY and SVGAGI. V was shortened by 4 bases and J by 12 bases, with 19 bases between the two germline ends. The CDR3 length is 13 residues. This chain's CDR3 is CASSSSGTKGPYF. DNA of the CDR3: TGTGCCAGCAGTTCCTCAGGGACGAAAGGGCCGTACTTC.

This clonotype occurred a few times. The V and J genes are TRBV28 and TRBJ2-2; no definite D call. The CDR3 covers 12 residues. V was shortened by 5 bases and J by 5 bases, with 6 bases between the two germline ends. Germline V gene data show CDR1 as MDHEN and CDR2 as SYDVKM. CDR3 coding DNA: TGTGCCAGCAGTCTCCTGACCGGGGAGCTGTTTTTT. The encoded protein is CASSLLTGELFF.

This clonotype occurred once. The V call is TRBV12-3 or TRBV12-4, the J call TRBJ2-3, with 10 positions matching TRBD2. This CDR3 has 15 amino acids. The junction had 9 bases not matched to a gene; V was cut back by 8 bases and J by 4 bases. CDR3 coding DNA: TGTGCCAGCGGCCCTAGCGGGGGAGACGCAGATACGCAGTATTTT. Its protein is CASGPSGGDADTQYF.

V is TRBV7-3 and J is TRBJ2-1, with a possible D match to TRBD1 (6 bases). Germline V gene sequence: CDR1 SGHTA, CDR2 FQGTGA. The CDR3 covers 16 residues. The germline V and J ends were trimmed by 1 base and 5 bases, with 15 bases remaining between them. CDR3 in DNA: TGTGCCAGCAGCTTAAGGGGCGGGTCAGGGGACAATGAGCAGTTCTTC. Encoded protein: CASSLRGGSGDNEQFF.